The 22 T cell receptor beta chains listed next were all sequenced from one sample in a study of Graves' ophthalmopathy and Graves' hyperthyroidism (dated 2018 in TCRdb). The data were produced on an Illumina HiSeq 2000. TCR beta CDR3 regions were amplified from RNA transcripts for repertoire sequencing. The first round was an RT-PCR using HTBI primers with the Qiagen OneStep RT-PCR kit, and this first round was followed by a second-round multiplex PCR, then size selection and purification. TCRdb handled the public reads itself, with Q25 trimming in fastp and clone calling in MiXCR, and kept productive beta chains. Rows are unified per CDR3 protein, each entry keeping the most common DNA and genes. The sample contains roughly 230,000 distinct CDR3 sequences, under 25% of them found a single time. Jointly, the top ten make up roughly 39% of the sample. Sequencing was done on a sample of peripheral blood. Every receptor here comes from a woman in her 50s with Graves' ophthalmopathy. Donor details come from another sample of the same person, matched by shared clones.

At least ten counts were recorded for this clonotype. The V and J genes are TRBV20-1 and TRBJ2-5, with D possibly called TRBD1 or TRBD2 (6 bases each). There are 12 residues in the CDR3. Germline CDR1 is DFQATT and CDR2 is SNEGSKA (reference sequence). The CDR3 loop reads CSASGARETQYF. CDR3 nucleotide sequence: TGCAGCGCCTCGGGGGCGCGGGAGACCCAGTACTTC.

The sample holds many counts of this clonotype. The V and J genes are TRBV5-1 and TRBJ2-5; D assignment may be TRBD1 or TRBD2 (6 bases each). The CDR3 covers 16 residues. CDR1 is SGHRS and CDR2 is YFSETQ in the germline V gene. With 0 bases removed from V and 2 bases from J, the gap between germline ends came to 14 bases. As DNA, the CDR3 is TGCGCCAGCAGCTTGGAGGGGGGAGGAGCACAAGAGACCCAGTACTTC. It translates to CASSLEGGGAQETQYF. The entire variable domain, with the rest obtained from reference TRBV5-1 and TRBJ2-5, is as follows: KAGVTQTPRYLIKTRGQQVTLSCSPISGHRSVSWYQQTPGQGLQFLFEYFSETQRNKGNFPGRFSGRQFSNSRSEMNVSTLELGDSALYLCASSLEGGGAQETQYFGPGTRLLVL.

This clonotype was seen many times. V is TRBV15 and J is TRBJ1-2; 7 positions match TRBD1. The CDR3 has 14 amino acids. Germline CDR1 LNHNV, CDR2 YYDKDF (reference sequence). After removal of 1 base from V and 8 bases from J, the junction contained 7 bases not matched to a gene. CDR3 DNA sequence: TGTGCCACCAGCAGAGGAAGGGGGCAGAGAGGCTACACCTTC. Its translation: CATSRGRGQRGYTF.

This clonotype has at least ten counts. The rearrangement uses TRBV15 and TRBJ1-1; 9 nucleotides agree with TRBD1. Germline CDR1 and CDR2: LNHNV and YYDKDF (reference sequence). The CDR3 loop spans 16 amino acids. V was clipped by 1 base and J by 5 bases; unmatched bases: 8. CDR3 residues: CATSRGPGTGTTEAFF. The CDR3 DNA is TGTGCCACCAGCAGAGGTCCCGGGACAGGGACAACTGAAGCTTTCTTT.

This clonotype was seen at least ten times. This sequence joins TRBV28 and TRBJ2-4, with D perhaps TRBD1 or TRBD2 (5 bases each). V lost 10 bases to trimming and J lost 1 base, with 14 bases between them. CDR1 is MDHEN and CDR2 is SYDVKM in the germline V gene. The CDR3 has 14 amino acids. The CDR3 nucleotides are TGTGCCACCAGAGCGAGGGACGCCAAAAACATTCAGTACTTC. This translates into CATRARDAKNIQYF.

In this sample, this clonotype turned up a few times. The CDR3 DNA reads TGTGCCAGCAGTGAACGGGAGGGCTGGACCGGGGAGCTGTTTTTT. Protein sequence: CASSEREGWTGELFF. The chain has TRBV2 and TRBJ2-2, with 8 bases lining up with TRBD2. V shed 2 bases, J shed 5 bases, and the junction held 4 bases outside the gene matches. Germline V lookup: CDR1 SNHLY, CDR2 FYNNEI. The CDR3 spans 15 residues.

This clonotype occurred a few times. This may come from a read error, since a much larger clone is one base off. The chain has TRBV9 and TRBJ2-7, with D unresolved. The CDR3 has 11 amino acids. CDR1 SGDLS and CDR2 YYNGEE come from the germline V gene. Trimming pared 4 bases from V and 9 bases from J, leaving 11 bases between. CDR3 region: CASSNPGPQYF. The DNA of the CDR3 is TGTGCCAGCAGCAACCCTGGGCCGCAGTACTTC. Combining the CDR3 with reference TRBV9 and TRBJ2-7 gives the whole variable domain DSGVTQTPKHLITATGQRVTLRCSPRSGDLSVYWYQQSLDQGLQFLIQYYNGEERAKGNILERFSAQQFPDLHSELNLSSLELGDSALYFCASSNPGPQYFGPGTRLTVT.

V usage is TRBV6-4 and J usage is TRBJ2-5, with 11 positions matching TRBD2. Germline assignment: CDR1 MRHNA and CDR2 SNTAGT. The CDR3 has 15 amino acids. Trimming cost V 5 bases and J 6 bases; bases outside gene matches: 8. The CDR3 nucleotides are TGTGCCAGCAGTCACTATACTAGCGGGAGACAGACCCAGTACTTC. Translation: CASSHYTSGRQTQYF.

This clonotype has a count of ten or more. This chain uses TRBV28 with TRBJ1-5; no reliable D call. The CDR3 loop spans 14 amino acids. Germline V gene lookup returns CDR1 MDHEN and CDR2 SYDVKM. V dropped 5 bases and J dropped 4 bases, with 12 bases sitting between them. The CDR3 sequence is CASSILSGNQPQHF. The CDR3 DNA sequence: TGTGCCAGCAGTATCCTGAGCGGGAATCAGCCCCAGCATTTT.

In regard to this clonotype: The conserved final phenylalanine or tryptophan is absent from the CDR3, which likely points to a read error. This chain links TRBV6-1 with TRBJ2-2; the D is unclear. V lost 6 bases and J lost 2, with 7 bases in between. Germline-derived CDR1 and CDR2 are MNHNS and SASEGT. The CDR3 consists of 13 residues. CDR3 in amino acids: CASSHINTGELFL. Here the CDR3 DNA reads TGTGCCAGCAGCCACATTAACACCGGGGAGCTGTTTCTT.

This clonotype was detected many times. CDR3 amino acids: CASSFGHNEAFF. CDR3 in DNA: TGTGCCAGCAGCTTCGGACATAATGAAGCTTTCTTT. V is TRBV7-9 and J is TRBJ1-1; tentatively, D is TRBD1 (5 bases). The CDR3 totals 12 residues. V lost 3 bases and J lost 7, with 9 bases in between. Germline CDR1 reads SEHNR; CDR2 reads FQNEAQ (reference sequence).

This clonotype has ten or more counts. The V and J genes are TRBV15 and TRBJ1-1; unclear D gene. Germline CDR1 is LNHNV and CDR2 is YYDKDF (reference sequence). V lost 0 bases and J lost 4, with 12 bases in between. The CDR3 extends over 15 amino acids. CDR3 protein: CATSRDLHRGTEAFF. Here the CDR3 DNA reads TGTGCCACCAGCAGAGATTTGCACAGAGGCACTGAAGCTTTCTTT. The full variable domain, rest sourced from reference TRBV15 and TRBJ1-1, is DAMVIQNPRYQVTQFGKPVTLSCSQTLNHNVMYWYQQKSSQAPKLLFHYYDKDFNNEADTPDNFQSRRPNTSFCFLDIRSPGLGDTAMYLCATSRDLHRGTEAFFGQGTRLTVV.

The rearrangement uses TRBV19 and TRBJ1-1; D is possibly TRBD1 (6 bases). Trimming left V 5 bases short and J 5 bases short, with 24 bases between. Germline values: CDR1 LNHDA, CDR2 SQIVND (reference sequence). The CDR3 contains 17 residues. In DNA, the CDR3 is TGTGCCAGTAGTCCATCCTGGTTCGGGGGCAGGAGGACTGAAGCTTTCTTT. The encoded protein is CASSPSWFGGRRTEAFF.

V usage is TRBV7-2 and J usage is TRBJ1-1; TRBD1 is a possible D gene (6 bases). Per germline, CDR1 SGHTA and CDR2 FQGNSA. The CDR3 runs 14 residues. Trimming cost V 5 bases and J 11 bases, with 21 bases left between them. CDR3: CASSPWGGAMGAFF. CDR3 sequence (DNA): TGTGCCAGCAGCCCTTGGGGGGGCGCAATGGGGGCTTTCTTT. The variable domain in full, completed from reference TRBV7-2 and TRBJ1-1, reads GAGVSQSPSNKVTEKGKDVELRCDPISGHTALYWYRQSLGQGLEFLIYFQGNSAPDKSGLPSDRFSAERTGGSVSTLTIQRTQQEDSAVYLCASSPWGGAMGAFFGQGTRLTVV.

Many counts were recorded for this clonotype. V gene TRBV11-2 combines with J gene TRBJ1-3; TRBD1 matches 7 bases. Trimming took 3 bases from V and 2 from J; bases not matched to a gene: 7. The germline V gene has CDR1 SGHAT and CDR2 FQNNGV. The CDR3 contains 16 residues. The CDR3 here is CASSFRQGGTGNTIYF. In nucleotides, the CDR3 is TGTGCCAGCAGCTTTCGACAGGGAGGAACTGGAAACACCATATATTTT. The complete variable domain, with remaining parts taken from reference TRBV11-2 and TRBJ1-3, reads EAGVAQSPRYKIIEKRQSVAFWCNPISGHATLYWYQQILGQGPKLLIQFQNNGVVDDSQLPKDRFSAERLKGVDSTLKIQPAKLEDSAVYLCASSFRQGGTGNTIYFGEGSWLTVV.

In its sample, this clonotype was seen many times. This chain joins TRBV20-1 and TRBJ2-7; 9 bases agree with TRBD1. The CDR3 is made up of 14 amino acids. Germline V gene sequence: CDR1 DFQATT, CDR2 SNEGSKA (reference sequence). The CDR3 nucleotides are TGCAGCATACTATCGGGACAGGGCAAATACGAGCAGTACTTC. This codes for CSILSGQGKYEQYF.

This clonotype was recorded at least ten times. This chain connects TRBV19 to TRBJ2-7, with 7 bases lining up with TRBD1. Germline CDR1 reads LNHDA; CDR2 reads SQIVND (reference sequence). Trimming cost V 4 bases and J 1 base; bases outside gene matches: 4. CDR3 length equals 14 residues. DNA of the CDR3: TGTGCCAGTAGTACCTGGACAGGATCCTACGAGCAGTACTTC. Protein: CASSTWTGSYEQYF.

This clonotype was seen at least ten times. V is TRBV11-1 and J is TRBJ2-7; a weak D match, TRBD1 (5 bases). V lost 5 bases and J 2 bases, leaving 16 bases between the germline ends. Per the germline V gene, CDR1 is SGHAT and CDR2 is FQDESV (reference sequence). CDR3 length: 15 amino acids. The CDR3 DNA follows: TGTGCCAGCAGCCGCCCAGACAGTGGGCCCTACGAGCAGTACTTC. This encodes CASSRPDSGPYEQYF.

The table lists this clonotype with many counts. V usage is TRBV20-1 and J usage is TRBJ2-7, with 12 bases aligning to TRBD2. J gave up 5 bases and V 4 bases, and 6 bases lay outside the gene matches. The CDR3 loop spans 14 amino acids. Germline loops: CDR1 DFQATT, CDR2 SNEGSKA (reference sequence). The CDR3 DNA reads TGCAGTGCTAAACTAGCGGGAGGACGGGACGAGCAGTACTTC. Amino acids: CSAKLAGGRDEQYF.

The J gene is TRBJ2-5, the V gene TRBV15; TRBD1 aligns across 8 bases. The CDR3 is made up of 16 amino acids. J lost 4 bases, V lost 1 base, and 8 bases had no gene match. The germline CDR1 and CDR2 sequences are LNHNV and YYDKDF (reference sequence). Here the CDR3 DNA reads TGTGCCACCAGCAGAGGGGACAGGATGGGCCGAGAGACCCAGTACTTC. This gives the protein CATSRGDRMGRETQYF.

The V call is TRBV14, the J call TRBJ2-7; TRBD2 is a possible D gene (5 bases). The CDR3 totals 16 residues. With 2 bases removed from V and 0 bases from J, the gap between germline ends came to 14 bases. Germline lookup yields CDR1 SGHDN and CDR2 FVKESK. The CDR3 region is CASSQRFGGSSYEQYF. CDR3 coding DNA: TGTGCCAGCAGCCAAAGGTTTGGAGGATCCTCCTACGAGCAGTACTTC.

This chain uses TRBV9 with TRBJ2-5; no firm D call. The CDR3 has 14 amino acids. CDR1 is SGDLS and CDR2 is YYNGEE in the germline V gene. The V end lost 1 base, the J end lost 0 bases, and 7 bases lay between the germline ends. The CDR3 DNA reads TGTGCCAGCAGCGTATACCCAAACCAAGAGACCCAGTACTTC. Translation gives CASSVYPNQETQYF.